The rows below give T cell receptor beta chains drawn from one sample of a study of T-cell reconstitution after alpha-beta-depleted transplantation in children. From the PCR reads, TCRdb called clonotypes with MiXCR, one entry per CDR3 protein. The sample lists over 450,000 distinct CDR3 sequences, roughly a tenth occurring once. The material sequenced was PBMCs, taken before TCRalphabeta/CD19-depleted stem cell transplant. The source is a child aged 2-15 years with inherited bone marrow failure, due to receive a stem cell transplant. Both conserved end residues are part of each CDR3. The order of the fields is V gene, clone size, J gene, CDR3 protein. Clone size is shown for a subset of rows, as once, few, many or a class of expanded clone.

V: TRBV27
size: many
J: TRBJ2-7
CDR3: CASSPLAGAEEQYF

V: TRBV28
size: .
J: TRBJ2-1
CDR3: CASSLRLTRSYNEQFF

V: TRBV6-1
size: many
J: TRBJ2-4
CDR3: CASSTGQHRAKNIQYF

V: TRBV7-9
size: many
J: TRBJ2-1
CDR3: CASSSGERDNEQFF

V: TRBV7-2
size: many
J: TRBJ2-5
CDR3: CASSLLSGEQETQYF

V: TRBV12-3/TRBV12-4
size: many
J: TRBJ2-1
CDR3: CASGEFIYNEQFF

V: TRBV20-1
size: few
J: TRBJ2-1
CDR3: CSAIYRVGEAHNEQFF

V: TRBV28
size: few
J: TRBJ2-5
CDR3: CASSGIQGAMETQYF

V: TRBV7-8
size: many
J: TRBJ2-3
CDR3: CASSLTRGRGTDTQYF

V: TRBV15
size: .
J: TRBJ1-1
CDR3: CATSRDLNTEAFF

V: TRBV10-2
size: many
J: TRBJ2-7
CDR3: CASRGLSYEQYF

V: TRBV7-9
size: few
J: TRBJ2-3
CDR3: CASNSRTSGDTQYF

V: TRBV7-9
size: many
J: TRBJ2-7
CDR3: CASSLAPLVSEQYF

V: TRBV20-1
size: few
J: TRBJ1-2
CDR3: CSARDHLSSGGQGPYGYTF

V: TRBV3-1
size: many
J: TRBJ2-5
CDR3: CASSRSGNRETQYF

V: TRBV29-1
size: many
J: TRBJ2-1
CDR3: CSVSWGVKNNEQFF

V: TRBV4-1
size: many
J: TRBJ2-1
CDR3: CASSPIGTEQFF

V: TRBV3-1
size: many
J: TRBJ2-1
CDR3: CASSHLGSNEQFF

V: TRBV7-6
size: many
J: TRBJ1-5
CDR3: CASSFMGQPQHF

V: TRBV28
size: few
J: TRBJ1-4
CDR3: CASSPRDGGEEKLFF

V: TRBV5-1
size: many
J: TRBJ2-7
CDR3: CASSLVAGREAYEQYF

V: TRBV4-3
size: many
J: TRBJ2-7
CDR3: CASSRRTGGVFYEQYF

V: TRBV27
size: many
J: TRBJ2-7
CDR3: CASSLGLTSLYEQYF

V: TRBV5-1
size: once
J: TRBJ1-2
CDR3: CASSQGPSNGYTF

V: TRBV5-1
size: many
J: TRBJ2-7
CDR3: CASSPDRSLEQYF

V: TRBV12-3/TRBV12-4
size: few
J: TRBJ2-3
CDR3: CASTINADTQYF

V: TRBV19
size: .
J: TRBJ1-6
CDR3: CASSLPGLNSPLHF

V: TRBV4-2
size: few
J: TRBJ2-2
CDR3: CASKPPNTGELFF

V: TRBV12-3/TRBV12-4
size: once
J: TRBJ2-7
CDR3: CASSFTHRFYEQYF

V: TRBV4-3
size: many
J: TRBJ1-2
CDR3: CASSQGGQVANYGYTF

V: TRBV18
size: .
J: TRBJ1-3
CDR3: CASSLGTFGNTIYF

V: TRBV7-2
size: few
J: TRBJ2-7
CDR3: CASSRELAGNSYEQYF

V: TRBV12-3/TRBV12-4
size: many
J: TRBJ2-7
CDR3: CASSTTRGVREQYF

V: TRBV28
size: many
J: TRBJ1-1
CDR3: CASRSDRVKEAFF

V: TRBV18
size: few
J: TRBJ2-5
CDR3: CASSPVEGRETQYF

V: TRBV20-1
size: many
J: TRBJ1-2
CDR3: CSAGNQGYYGYTF

V: TRBV7-9
size: few
J: TRBJ2-3
CDR3: CASSRRTSGTDTQYF

V: TRBV29-1
size: many
J: TRBJ2-1
CDR3: CSVGSGDSSYNEQFF

V: TRBV24-1
size: many
J: TRBJ2-3
CDR3: CATSGLGMDTQYF

V: TRBV10-3
size: .
J: TRBJ2-7
CDR3: CAISGTSGMYF

V: TRBV5-1
size: many
J: TRBJ1-3
CDR3: CASSLDGSGNTIYF

V: TRBV24-1
size: many
J: TRBJ2-1
CDR3: CATSQERTSYNEQFF

V: TRBV9
size: many
J: TRBJ2-7
CDR3: CASSPGFEIYEQYF

V: TRBV4-3
size: .
J: TRBJ2-1
CDR3: CASSQDTPGASGWGNEQFF

V: TRBV12-3/TRBV12-4
size: many
J: TRBJ1-5
CDR3: CASSGSRWDQPQHF

V: TRBV6-6
size: many
J: TRBJ2-7
CDR3: CASSKQGREQYF